This record covers a single TCR beta chain. This clonotype has ten or more counts. Its cognate antigen has yet to be identified. Base qualities were left out, and no much larger clone turns up one base away. Healthy controls were blood bank volunteers in Maryland, USA. For unsorted PBMC libraries, 2 million PBMCs were used after storage in RNAlater at -80 degrees C until RNA extraction. PBMCs were separated from peripheral blood using Ficoll-Hypaque density gradient centrifugation and then cryopreserved in liquid nitrogen. This specimen comes from a study of neurological immune-mediated disorders (dated by TCRdb to between 2019 and 2020). Background on the whole study: Peripheral blood TCR-beta repertoires from patients with HTLV-I-associated myelopathy (HAM/TSP), patients with multiple sclerosis, and healthy controls were compared in the study using UMI-based sequencing. Alongside PBMC samples, the set of some 98 TCR-beta libraries contained longitudinal samples, technical triplicates, and paired CD4+ and CD8+ T-cell subsets that had been sorted. The cohort was made up of about 65 subjects, consisting of roughly 15 HAM/TSP patients, 35 or so multiple sclerosis patients and around 20 healthy controls.

Here is what the overall study found, with its caveats: TCR clonal expansion was greatest in HAM/TSP patients and smallest in MS patients, who ranked below even healthy controls. Across subjects, expanded clones never shared an identical CDR3 amino acid sequence, which suggests that the TCR-beta repertoires in every group were private.

cDNA was synthesized by template-switch 5'RACE using a primer with a 10-nucleotide random unique molecular identifier that tagged each TCR transcript. Each sequencing run produced over 190 million TCR-beta sequences covering 15-18 subjects. The RNeasy kit was used to extract total RNA. The KAPA Real-time Library Amplification kit was used to amplify TCR-beta VDJ regions with primers for the TCR constant region and the 5'RACE anchor. A first PCR added sample indexes and Illumina adaptors, after which a second PCR increased the library yield. After Ampure bead purification, the roughly 650 bp TCR product was size-selected on a 2% E-gel SizeSelection system. Before pooling, libraries had their quality checked on a Bioanalyzer, their concentration measured with Qubit, and their quantity determined with the Kapa Library Quantification kit. An Illumina HiSeq 2500 sequenced the libraries paired-end 2 x 150 bp. To increase sequence diversity, roughly 23-30% phiX was spiked into each library pool. Regarding the original processing steps: Quality-filtered reads were processed with the UMI-based MiGEC pipeline, which removed over 85% of raw TCR sequences during error correction. VDJ genes were aligned to IMGT germline references, and clonotypes were defined by unique CDR3 amino acid sequence plus V-J genes. Clonal expansion, Shannon diversity, and CDR3 relatedness (CalcPairwiseDistances, ClusterSamples) were evaluated with VDJtools, and phylogenetic trees were built with CLCbio workbench. Expanded clones were defined as having at least 8 unique UMIs, based on coefficient-of-variation modelling across technical triplicates. TCRdb redid the processing of the public reads, applying fastp at Q25 and MiXCR, and retained in-frame beta chains. Identical CDR3 protein sequences are pooled into one entry, listed with their most common genes and DNA. The V and J calls shown here were made by TCRdb, not taken from the authors' results. The sample table holds approximately 15,000 distinct CDR3 sequences, of which about 20% were seen once. 20% to 25% of the sample is in the top ten clones.

Sequencing was done on a sample of PBMCs. This TCR derives from a man aged 45 to 65 in good health.

The DNA sequence reads TGTGCCAGCAGTGAGACCGCCAGGAACACTGAAGCTTTCTTT. Protein translation: CASSETARNTEAFF. The chain links TRBV25-1 with TRBJ1-1; the D gene identity is not certain. From the cysteine up to the phenylalanine, the CDR3 has a length of 14 residues. The read is trimmed to its CDR3 DNA, 42 bases read in frame from base 1. The germline V gene encodes CDR1 MGHDK and CDR2 SYGVNS. V is shortened by 3 bases, J by 1 base, and the region joining them spans 9 bases.